These T cell receptor beta chains were read from a single sample in a study of technical replicates of blood from several donors. This table comes from immunoSEQ multiplex PCR, and its TCRdb copy is limited to in-frame clones, with some not included. This repertoire shows about 84,000 clones, roughly 97% found once; its top ten account for more than 0.15%. Sequencing input: T cells isolated from PBMCs. The receptors stem from a human donor in good health. Each CDR3 is given with its conserved first and last residue.

j_call cdr3_length v_call cdr3_aa
TRBJ2-7 18 TRBV2 CASSEAAGDPPTVDEQYF
TRBJ2-1 17 TRBV5-8 CASNLFQTSGTGNEQFF
TRBJ2-7 13 TRBV6-5 CASSYTAGYEQYF
TRBJ2-2 16 TRBV5-1 CASSPRGGPNTGELFF
TRBJ1-5 15 TRBV9 CASSVGGGRYQPQHF
TRBJ2-7 14 TRBV7-8 CASSLGRQMYEQYF
TRBJ2-2 14 TRBV2 CASSASGTMVELFF
TRBJ2-2 15 TRBV6-5 CASSYTGILFGELFF
TRBJ1-6 17 TRBV30 CAWSARGASGHNSPLHF
TRBJ1-1 15 TRBV11-3 CASSLAYTGATEAFF
TRBJ2-5 13 TRBV5-6 CASSPHTGERIYF
TRBJ1-2 14 TRBV5-1 CASSLDRGNYGYTF
TRBJ1-5 15 TRBV28 CASSLLDRLFSPQHF
TRBJ2-1 12 TRBV2 CASNPEGDKGFF
TRBJ2-1 11 TRBV7-9 CASSPTGDPFF
TRBJ1-1 13 TRBV9 CASRAVGDTEAFF
TRBJ2-7 16 TRBV4-1 CASSQDGDRGRYEQYF
TRBJ2-1 15 TRBV29-1 CSVMLRLADYNEQFF
TRBJ2-1 13 TRBV5-8 CASSSTGSGEQFF
TRBJ2-2 14 TRBV27 CASSPNSWAGELFF
TRBJ2-3 17 TRBV4-1 CASSQGLRTGVTDTQYF
TRBJ1-1 16 TRBV7-2 CASSLASARSNTEAFF
TRBJ2-5 16 TRBV7-7 CASSAGWGGGGETQYF
TRBJ2-1 13 TRBV27 CASSLGSYNEQFF
TRBJ2-7 14 TRBV6-1 CASSPRRGRYEQYF
TRBJ1-2 15 TRBV6-5 CASSLGQGAYYGYTF
TRBJ2-5 15 TRBV19 CASRRLAGDQETQYF
TRBJ2-7 13 TRBV6-5 CATRKGGSYEQYF
TRBJ1-2 13 TRBV6-1 CASTDSYAGGYTF
TRBJ2-5 17 TRBV18 CASSPPRTSGVQETQYF
TRBJ2-1 15 TRBV28 CASSLRRTAYNEQFF
TRBJ2-1 14 TRBV18 CASSPYAGDNEQFF
TRBJ1-2 15 TRBV27 CASGPNLQGTYGYTF
TRBJ2-4 11 TRBV2 CASTSKNIQYF
TRBJ2-5 13 TRBV28 CASSFGPGGPQYF
TRBJ2-5 16 TRBV6-5 CASSYSGGRAGETQYF
TRBJ2-7 16 TRBV19 CASSLGLAEKIYEQYF
TRBJ2-3 13 TRBV7-3 CASSLAGGDTQYF
TRBJ2-6 14 TRBV7-9 CASSYPSGANVLTF
TRBJ2-2 16 TRBV11-2 CASSSLALEGTGELFF
TRBJ1-1 12 TRBV30 CAWSVGVAEAFF
TRBJ1-2 13 TRBV4-1 CASSLDRINGYTF
TRBJ2-7 14 TRBV11-2 CASRMDLVSHEQYF
TRBJ2-1 16 TRBV12-5 CASGLVLSGRYNEQFF
TRBJ2-2 17 TRBV7-9 CASSFYVGVSNTGELFF
TRBJ1-2 16 TRBV6-5 CASSYSSYYTNYGYTF
TRBJ2-7 14 TRBV5-1 CASSLGGEGYEQYF
TRBJ2-7 16 TRBV6-1 CASSEGGGPGSYEQYF
TRBJ2-7 13 TRBV7-9 CASSLEGDYEQYF
TRBJ1-1 16 TRBV7-2 CASSLAQSHTNTEAFF
TRBJ2-7 16 TRBV5-1 CASSSNRLVEGYEQYF
TRBJ1-1 15 TRBV14 CASSPPGTGRTEAFF
TRBJ2-7 14 TRBV7-9 CASSFGGAFYEQYF
TRBJ1-3 15 TRBV6-5 CASSYSGVGGNTIYF
TRBJ1-1 15 TRBV5-1 CASAKSGTGNTEAFF
TRBJ2-1 14 TRBV30 CAWSSGRASNEQFF
TRBJ1-2 14 TRBV7-9 CASSSGWTDYGYTF
TRBJ1-4 15 TRBV5-4 CASSIEGARDEKLFF
TRBJ2-5 14 TRBV7-8 CASSPLANQETQYF
TRBJ2-3 14 TRBV2 CASSELAGTDTQYF